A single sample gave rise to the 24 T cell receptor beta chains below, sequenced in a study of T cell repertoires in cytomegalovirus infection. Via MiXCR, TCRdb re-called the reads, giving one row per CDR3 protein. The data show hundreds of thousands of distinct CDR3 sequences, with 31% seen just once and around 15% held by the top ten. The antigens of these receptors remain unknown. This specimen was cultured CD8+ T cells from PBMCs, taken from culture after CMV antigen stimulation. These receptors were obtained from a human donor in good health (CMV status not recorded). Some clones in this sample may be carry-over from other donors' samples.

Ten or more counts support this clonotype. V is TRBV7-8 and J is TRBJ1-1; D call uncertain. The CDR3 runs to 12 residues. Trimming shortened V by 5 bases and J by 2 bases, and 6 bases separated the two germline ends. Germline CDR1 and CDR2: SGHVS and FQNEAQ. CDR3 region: CASSADNTEAFF. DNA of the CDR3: TGTGCCAGCAGCGCAGATAACACTGAAGCTTTCTTT.

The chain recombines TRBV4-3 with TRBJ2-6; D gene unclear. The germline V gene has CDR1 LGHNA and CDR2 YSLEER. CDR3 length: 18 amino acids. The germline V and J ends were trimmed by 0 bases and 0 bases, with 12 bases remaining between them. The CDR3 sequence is CASSQEGQLSSGANVLTF. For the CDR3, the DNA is TGCGCCAGCAGCCAAGAAGGGCAATTGTCCTCTGGGGCCAACGTCCTGACTTTC.

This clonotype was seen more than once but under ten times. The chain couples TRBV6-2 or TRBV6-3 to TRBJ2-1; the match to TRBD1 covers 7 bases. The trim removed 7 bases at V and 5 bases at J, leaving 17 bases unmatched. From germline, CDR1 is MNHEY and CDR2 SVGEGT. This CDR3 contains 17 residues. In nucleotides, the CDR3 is TGTGCCAGCATCATAACCCCCATTCAGGGGGTTGACAATGAGCAGTTCTTC. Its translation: CASIITPIQGVDNEQFF.

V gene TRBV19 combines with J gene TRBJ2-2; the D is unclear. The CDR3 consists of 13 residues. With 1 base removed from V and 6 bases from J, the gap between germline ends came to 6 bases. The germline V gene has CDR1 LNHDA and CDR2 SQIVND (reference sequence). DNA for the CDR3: TGTGCCAGTAGTATAGGTGGGCCCGGGGAGCTGTTTTTT. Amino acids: CASSIGGPGELFF. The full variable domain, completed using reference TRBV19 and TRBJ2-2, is DGGITQSPKYLFRKEGQNVTLSCEQNLNHDAMYWYRQDPGQGLRLIYYSQIVNDFQKGDIAEGYSVSREKKESFPLTVTSAQKNPTAFYLCASSIGGPGELFFGEGSRLTVL.

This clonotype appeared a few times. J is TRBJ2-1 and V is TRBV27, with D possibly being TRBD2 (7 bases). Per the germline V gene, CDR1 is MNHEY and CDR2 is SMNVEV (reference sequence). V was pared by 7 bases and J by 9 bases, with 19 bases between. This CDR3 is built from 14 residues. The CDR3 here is CASTSSGGAIEQFF. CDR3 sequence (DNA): TGTGCCAGCACCTCTAGTGGGGGGGCTATTGAGCAGTTCTTC.

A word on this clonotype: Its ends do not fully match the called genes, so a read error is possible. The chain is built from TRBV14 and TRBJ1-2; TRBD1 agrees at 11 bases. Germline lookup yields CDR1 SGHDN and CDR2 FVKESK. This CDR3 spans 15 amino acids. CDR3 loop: CVSSKGPGQGVGYTF. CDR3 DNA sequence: TGTGTCAGCAGCAAAGGTCCGGGACAGGGGGTTGGCTACACCTTC.

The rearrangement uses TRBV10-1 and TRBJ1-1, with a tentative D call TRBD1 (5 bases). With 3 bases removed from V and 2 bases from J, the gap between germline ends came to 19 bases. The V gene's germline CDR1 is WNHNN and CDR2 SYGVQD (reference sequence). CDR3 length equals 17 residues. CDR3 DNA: TGCGCCAGCAGTGATGAAGTGTCCGACAGATTCAACACTGAAGCTTTCTTT. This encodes CASSDEVSDRFNTEAFF.

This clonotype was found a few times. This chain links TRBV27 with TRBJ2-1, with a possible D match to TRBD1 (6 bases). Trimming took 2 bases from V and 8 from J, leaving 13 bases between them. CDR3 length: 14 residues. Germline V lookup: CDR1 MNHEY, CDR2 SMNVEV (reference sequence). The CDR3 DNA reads TGTGCCAGCAGTTTAGGACAGAATAAGGATGAGCAGTTCTTC. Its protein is CASSLGQNKDEQFF.

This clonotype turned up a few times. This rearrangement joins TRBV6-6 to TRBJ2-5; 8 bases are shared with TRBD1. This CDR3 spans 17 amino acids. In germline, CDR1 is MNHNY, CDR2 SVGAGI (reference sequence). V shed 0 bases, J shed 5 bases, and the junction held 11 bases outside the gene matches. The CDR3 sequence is CASSYSTPRGDRETQYF. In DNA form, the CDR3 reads TGTGCCAGCAGTTACTCGACCCCTAGGGGGGACAGGGAGACCCAGTACTTC.

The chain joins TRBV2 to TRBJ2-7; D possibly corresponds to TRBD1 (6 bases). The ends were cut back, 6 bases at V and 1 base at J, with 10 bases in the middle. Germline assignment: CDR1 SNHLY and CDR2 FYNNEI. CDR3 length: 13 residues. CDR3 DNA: TGTGCCAGCAGGGCAGGGGATTCCTACGAGCAGTACGTC. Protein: CASRAGDSYEQYV.

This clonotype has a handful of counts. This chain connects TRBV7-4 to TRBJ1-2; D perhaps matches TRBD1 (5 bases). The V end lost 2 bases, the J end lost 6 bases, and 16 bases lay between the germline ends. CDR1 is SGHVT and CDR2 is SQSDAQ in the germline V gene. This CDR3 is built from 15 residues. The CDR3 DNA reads TGTGCCAGCAGCTTAAGTGCAGGGAATAAAGATGGCTACACCTTC. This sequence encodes CASSLSAGNKDGYTF.

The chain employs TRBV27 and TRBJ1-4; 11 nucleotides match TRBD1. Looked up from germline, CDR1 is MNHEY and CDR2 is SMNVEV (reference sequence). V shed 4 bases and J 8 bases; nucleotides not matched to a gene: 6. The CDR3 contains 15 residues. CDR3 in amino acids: CASSSGTGGWEKLFF. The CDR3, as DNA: TGTGCCAGCAGTTCGGGGACAGGGGGATGGGAAAAACTGTTTTTT.

CDR3 nucleotides: TGTGCCAGTAGTATCGCAGGAAAATTCGGTCAGCCCCAGCATTTT. Translation: CASSIAGKFGQPQHF. The chain carries TRBV19 and TRBJ1-5; no reliable D call. V lost 3 bases to trimming and J lost 6 bases, with 15 bases between them. Germline-derived CDR1 and CDR2 are LNHDA and SQIVND (reference sequence). The CDR3 runs 15 residues. The whole variable domain, remainder taken from reference TRBV19 and TRBJ1-5, is DGGITQSPKYLFRKEGQNVTLSCEQNLNHDAMYWYRQDPGQGLRLIYYSQIVNDFQKGDIAEGYSVSREKKESFPLTVTSAQKNPTAFYLCASSIAGKFGQPQHFGDGTRLSIL.

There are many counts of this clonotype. The CDR3 is CASSLGSGGYNEQFF. For the CDR3, the DNA is TGTGCCAGCTCTTTGGGTAGCGGGGGATACAATGAGCAGTTCTTC. V usage is TRBV6-5 and J usage is TRBJ2-1, with TRBD2 matching over 9 bases. This CDR3 comprises 15 residues. Losses at the gene ends were 8 bases for V and 4 bases for J; bases not matched to a gene: 9. Germline loops: CDR1 MNHEY, CDR2 SVGAGI.

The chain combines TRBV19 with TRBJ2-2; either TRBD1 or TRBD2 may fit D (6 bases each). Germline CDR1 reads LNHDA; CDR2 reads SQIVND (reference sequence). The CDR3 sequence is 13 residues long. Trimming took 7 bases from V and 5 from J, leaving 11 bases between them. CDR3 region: CASIWGATGELFF. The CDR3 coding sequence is TGTGCCAGTATTTGGGGGGCGACCGGGGAGCTGTTTTTT.

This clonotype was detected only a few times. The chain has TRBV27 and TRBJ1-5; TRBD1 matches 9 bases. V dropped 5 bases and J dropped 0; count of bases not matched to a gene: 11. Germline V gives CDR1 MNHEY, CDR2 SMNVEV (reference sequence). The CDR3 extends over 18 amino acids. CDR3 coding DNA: TGTGCCAGCAGTCCTCAGGGACAGGGCTTATATAGCAATCAGCCCCAGCATTTT. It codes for CASSPQGQGLYSNQPQHF.

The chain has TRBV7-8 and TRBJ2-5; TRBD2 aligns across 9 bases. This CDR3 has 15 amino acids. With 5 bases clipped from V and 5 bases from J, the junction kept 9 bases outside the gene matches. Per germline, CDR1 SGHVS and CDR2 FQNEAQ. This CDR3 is CASSLTGTSLETQYF. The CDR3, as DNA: TGTGCCAGCAGCCTAACCGGGACTAGCCTGGAGACCCAGTACTTC.

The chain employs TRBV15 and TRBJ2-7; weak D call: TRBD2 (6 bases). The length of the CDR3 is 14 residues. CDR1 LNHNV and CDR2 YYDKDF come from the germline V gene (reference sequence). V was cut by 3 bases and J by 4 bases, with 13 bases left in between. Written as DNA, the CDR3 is TGTGCCACCAGCAGTACACCGGGAGTATACGAGCAGTACTTC. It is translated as CATSSTPGVYEQYF.

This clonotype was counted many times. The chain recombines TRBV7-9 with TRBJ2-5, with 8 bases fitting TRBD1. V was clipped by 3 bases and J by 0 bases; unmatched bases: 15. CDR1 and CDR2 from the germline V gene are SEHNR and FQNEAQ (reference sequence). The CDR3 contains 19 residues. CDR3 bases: TGTGCCAGCAGCTTGGGAGCCATCCGGGACAGGAGGTACCAAGAGACCCAGTACTTC. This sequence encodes CASSLGAIRDRRYQETQYF.

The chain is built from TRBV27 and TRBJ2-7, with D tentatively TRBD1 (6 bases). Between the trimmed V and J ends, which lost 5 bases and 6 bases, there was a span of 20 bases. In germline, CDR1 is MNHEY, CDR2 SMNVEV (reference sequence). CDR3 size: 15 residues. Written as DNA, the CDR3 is TGTGCCAGCAGTCCGACTCGACAGGTCGCGGGCGAGCAGTACTTC. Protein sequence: CASSPTRQVAGEQYF.

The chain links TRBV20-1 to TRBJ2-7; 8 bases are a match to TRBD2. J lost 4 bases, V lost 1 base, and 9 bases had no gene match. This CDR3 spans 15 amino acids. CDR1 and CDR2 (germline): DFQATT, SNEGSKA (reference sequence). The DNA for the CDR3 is TGCAGTGCTAGAGGGGCGGGGGGCCTCACTTACGAGCAGTACGTC. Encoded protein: CSARGAGGLTYEQYV.

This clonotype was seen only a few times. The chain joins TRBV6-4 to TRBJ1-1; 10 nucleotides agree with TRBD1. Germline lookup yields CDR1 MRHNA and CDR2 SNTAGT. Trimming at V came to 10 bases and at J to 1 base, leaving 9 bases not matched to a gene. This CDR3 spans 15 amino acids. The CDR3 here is CATRGDRGGNTEAFF. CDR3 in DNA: TGTGCCACCCGGGGGGACAGGGGCGGGAACACTGAAGCTTTCTTT.

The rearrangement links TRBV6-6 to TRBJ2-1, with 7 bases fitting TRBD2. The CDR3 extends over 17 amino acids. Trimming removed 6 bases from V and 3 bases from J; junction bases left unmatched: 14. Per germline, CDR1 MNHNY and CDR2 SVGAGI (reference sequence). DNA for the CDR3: TGTGCCAGCAGGTTAACCCATGAGAGCGGGGTCTACAATGAGCAGTTCTTC. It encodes CASRLTHESGVYNEQFF.

The CDR3 bases are TGCAGCAGCGGGGGTAGCTCCTACAATGAGCAGTTCTTC. Translated, it gives CSSGGSSYNEQFF. V and J are TRBV29-1 and TRBJ2-1; 8 bases match TRBD2. The CDR3 totals 13 residues. After removal of 8 bases from V and 0 bases from J, the junction contained 3 bases not matched to a gene. Germline V gene sequence: CDR1 SQVTM, CDR2 ANQGSEA.